Below, 30 T cell receptor beta chains from the same sample are listed, as sequenced in a study of naive and memory T cell subsets. A UMI-containing oligonucleotide was joined by 3' ligation to the TCR cDNA template. The SP2 primer and nested alpha and beta constant region primers amplified ligated cDNA in four rounds. One entry per CDR3 protein, called by TCRdb with MiXCR from the 5' RACE reads. The sample has approximately 32,000 distinct CDR3 sequences, roughly 17% seen once. Receptors originate from a female donor in good health.

In its sample, this clonotype was seen many times. The genes are TRBV7-9 and TRBJ2-7; D gene uncertain. The CDR3 covers 11 residues. V lost 4 bases to trimming and J lost 6 bases, with 7 bases between them. The V gene's germline CDR1 is SEHNR and CDR2 FQNEAQ (reference sequence). The CDR3 here is CASSYLGEQYF. CDR3 coding DNA: TGTGCCAGCAGCTATTTGGGCGAGCAGTACTTC.

This clonotype was detected ten times or more. The chain recombines TRBV18 with TRBJ2-1; D unclear. The CDR3 is 16 residues long. Per germline, CDR1 KGHSH and CDR2 LQKENI. Trimming shortened V by 0 bases and J by 5 bases, and 14 bases separated the two germline ends. CDR3 nucleotides: TGTGCCAGCTCACCACCCGACGGTGGCGACCACAATGAGCAGTTCTTC. It yields the protein CASSPPDGGDHNEQFF.

Many counts were recorded for this clonotype. A much larger clonotype is one base distant, so this may be a read error. The chain employs TRBV4-1 and TRBJ1-2, with D unresolved. V shed 0 bases and J shed 9 bases, with 14 bases lying between them. The CDR3 consists of 14 residues. The germline CDR1 and CDR2 sequences are MGHRA and YSYEKL. The CDR3 here is CASSQDRRTGSYTF. DNA for the CDR3: TGCGCCAGCAGCCAAGATCGCCGGACTGGCAGCTACACCTTC.

This sequence joins TRBV21-1 and TRBJ2-5; the table names TRBD1, a call not compared with the DNA. TRBV21-1 is flagged as a pseudogene. The CDR3 length is 15 residues. The CDR3 DNA follows: TGTGCCAGCAGCAAACGGGCAGGGTCACAAGAGACCCAGTACTTC. Amino acids: CASSKRAGSQETQYF.

This clonotype was detected ten times or more. The V and J genes are TRBV5-6 and TRBJ2-7; D may be TRBD1 (6 bases). Deletions cut 4 bases from V and 2 bases from J, with 13 bases between. The V gene's germline CDR1 is SGHDT and CDR2 YYEEEE. The CDR3 sequence is 14 residues long. CDR3 loop: CASSPGQTTYEQYF. Written as DNA, the CDR3 is TGTGCCAGCAGCCCAGGACAGACAACCTACGAGCAGTACTTC. The whole variable domain, filled in from reference TRBV5-6 and TRBJ2-7, reads DAGVTQSPTHLIKTRGQQVTLRCSPKSGHDTVSWYQQALGQGPQFIFQYYEEEERQRGNFPDRFSGHQFPNYSSELNVNALLLGDSALYLCASSPGQTTYEQYFGPGTRLTVT.

This clonotype showed up many times. The chain links TRBV6-5 to TRBJ2-1; the match to TRBD1 covers 7 bases. J was trimmed by 2 bases and V by 5 bases; bases with no gene match: 9. The germline CDR1 and CDR2 sequences are MNHEY and SVGAGI. This CDR3 region has 16 residues. The CDR3, as DNA: TGTGCCAGCAGTCTCGAACCGGGACAGACCTACAATGAGCAGTTCTTC. It codes for CASSLEPGQTYNEQFF.

This chain uses TRBV6-6 with TRBJ2-7, with 9 bases that match TRBD1. V lost 0 bases to trimming and J lost 3 bases; unmatched junction nucleotides: 6. In germline, CDR1 is MNHNY, CDR2 SVGAGI (reference sequence). CDR3 size: 16 residues. CDR3 residues: CASSYSKDRGDYEQYF. The CDR3 region has the DNA TGTGCCAGCAGTTACTCGAAGGACAGGGGAGACTACGAGCAGTACTTC.

This clonotype came up many times. The gene calls are TRBV12-3 or TRBV12-4 and TRBJ1-1; TRBD1 matches 8 bases. J was trimmed by 3 bases and V by 6 bases; bases with no gene match: 6. The CDR3 is made up of 14 amino acids. CDR3: CASSQQGGDTEAFF. CDR3 coding DNA: TGTGCCAGCAGCCAACAGGGGGGGGACACTGAAGCTTTCTTT.

This clonotype was detected ten times or more. The chain uses TRBV20-1 and TRBJ1-1; no definite D call. The CDR3 consists of 13 residues. From germline, CDR1 is DFQATT and CDR2 SNEGSKA (reference sequence). The V gene lost 5 bases and the J gene lost 1 base, with 11 bases spanning the gap. CDR3 amino acids: CSAFAEANTEAFF. The CDR3 nucleotides read TGCAGTGCTTTCGCAGAGGCGAACACTGAAGCTTTCTTT.

This clonotype appeared many times. This chain connects TRBV20-1 to TRBJ2-7; 9 bases match TRBD1. Germline trimming cut 1 base from V and 6 bases from J; bases unmatched to any gene: 4. Germline values: CDR1 DFQATT, CDR2 SNEGSKA (reference sequence). The CDR3 runs to 13 residues. The CDR3 DNA sequence: TGCAGTGCTAGAGTGGGACAGGGTAGCGAGCAGTACTTC. Its protein is CSARVGQGSEQYF.

This clonotype has just a few counts. Sequence at one end of the junction differs from germline and may be a read error. The J gene is TRBJ1-1, the V gene TRBV10-3; no clear D. The CDR3 covers 14 residues. The V gene's germline CDR1 is ENHRY and CDR2 SYGVKD. CDR3 bases: TGTGCCATCAGGGCACAGACGGTGAATACTGAAGCTTTCTTT. Encoded protein: CAIRAQTVNTEAFF.

This clonotype came up many times. The J gene is TRBJ1-4, the V gene TRBV29-1; possibly TRBD1 for D (5 bases). The CDR3 is made up of 12 amino acids. V lost 7 bases, J lost 0 bases, and 6 bases lay in between. Germline CDR1 is SQVTM and CDR2 is ANQGSEA. CDR3 DNA sequence: TGCAGCGGGGGCGCAACTAATGAAAAACTGTTTTTT. Translated, it gives CSGGATNEKLFF. Using reference TRBV29-1 and TRBJ1-4 for the parts outside the CDR3, the full variable domain is SAVISQKPSRDICQRGTSLTIQCQVDSQVTMMFWYRQQPGQSLTLIATANQGSEATYESGFVIDKFPISRPNLTFSTLTVSNMSPEDSSIYLCSGGATNEKLFFGSGTQLSVL.

The table lists this clonotype with many counts. The chain employs TRBV29-1 and TRBJ1-2, with 8 positions matching TRBD1. Germline-derived CDR1 and CDR2 are SQVTM and ANQGSEA. Trimming cost V 1 base and J 0 bases; bases outside gene matches: 13. The CDR3 spans 18 residues. The DNA of the CDR3 is TGCAGCGTTGAAGGTACGAGGACAGGGCCTCCCTCTAACTATGGCTACACCTTC. Translation: CSVEGTRTGPPSNYGYTF.

This clonotype showed up many times. This chain connects TRBV6-5 to TRBJ2-5; maybe TRBD1 (5 bases). CDR1 and CDR2 (germline): MNHEY, SVGAGI. The CDR3 consists of 14 residues. Trimming took off 5 bases at V and 5 bases at J, with 15 bases between the two ends. CDR3 DNA: TGTGCCAGCAGTGCGACCCAGGGTGGTGAGACCCAGTACTTC. It encodes CASSATQGGETQYF.

This clonotype was recorded at least ten times. The chain couples TRBV7-8 to TRBJ1-5, with D unclear. The CDR3 covers 15 residues. Germline V gene lookup returns CDR1 SGHVS and CDR2 FQNEAQ. V was shortened by 2 bases and J by 1 base, with 9 bases between the two germline ends. The CDR3 region is CASSLPPGSNQPQHF. The DNA of the CDR3 is TGTGCCAGCAGCTTACCCCCAGGAAGCAATCAGCCCCAGCATTTT. The full variable domain, rest sourced from reference TRBV7-8 and TRBJ1-5, is GAGVSQSPRYKVAKRGQDVALRCDPISGHVSLFWYQQALGQGPEFLTYFQNEAQLDKSGLPSDRFFAERPEGSVSTLKIQRTQQEDSAVYLCASSLPPGSNQPQHFGDGTRLSIL.

This clonotype was recorded at least ten times. The chain is built from TRBV7-7 and TRBJ2-1; D is uncertain. The CDR3 spans 16 residues. Trimming stripped 2 bases from V and 0 bases from J, with 11 bases between. Germline assignment: CDR1 SSHAT and CDR2 FNYEAQ (reference sequence). CDR3 amino acids: CASSLTPQSSYNEQFF. The DNA for the CDR3 is TGTGCCAGCAGCTTAACCCCCCAAAGCTCCTACAATGAGCAGTTCTTC.

There are many counts of this clonotype. The CDR3 DNA reads TGTGCCAGCAGTTATTCGAGGGTGGCAGAGACCCAGTACTTC. It is translated as CASSYSRVAETQYF. The chain carries TRBV6-5 and TRBJ2-5; D possibly corresponds to TRBD2 (5 bases). The CDR3 totals 14 residues. Germline V gives CDR1 MNHEY, CDR2 SVGAGI. V dropped 3 bases and J dropped 4 bases, with 12 bases sitting between them.

This clonotype showed up many times. V usage is TRBV20-1 and J usage is TRBJ2-5; 13 nucleotides match TRBD2. V dropped 5 bases and J dropped 5; count of bases not matched to a gene: 2. Germline V gene lookup returns CDR1 DFQATT and CDR2 SNEGSKA (reference sequence). CDR3 length: 13 amino acids. CDR3 in amino acids: CSARTSGGETQYF. Here the CDR3 DNA reads TGCAGTGCTCGGACTAGCGGGGGTGAGACCCAGTACTTC.

This clonotype came up a few times. This clone may be a read error of a much larger clone one base away. The V call is TRBV20-1, the J call TRBJ2-4, with D perhaps TRBD2 (5 bases). The CDR3 loop spans 13 amino acids. Between the trimmed V and J ends, which lost 3 bases and 0 bases, there was a span of 6 bases. The germline V gene has CDR1 DFQATT and CDR2 SNEGSKA (reference sequence). This CDR3 is CSASRGAKNIQYF. The CDR3 DNA sequence: TGCAGTGCTAGTCGGGGAGCCAAAAACATTCAGTACTTC.

This clonotype is medium-sized. The rearrangement joins TRBV7-8 to TRBJ2-5; 8 nucleotides match TRBD2. J lost 2 bases, V lost 2 bases, and 10 bases had no gene match. This CDR3 has 17 amino acids. In germline, CDR1 is SGHVS, CDR2 FQNEAQ. DNA of the CDR3: TGTGCCAGCAGCTTACGGCGGTTGGGCGGGGGGCAAGAGACCCAGTACTTC. Encoded protein: CASSLRRLGGGQETQYF.

This clonotype was counted ten times or more. This chain connects TRBV7-2 to TRBJ2-4; 12 bases map to TRBD2. Germline V lookup: CDR1 SGHTA, CDR2 FQGNSA. The V segment lost 1 base and the J segment 1 base; nucleotides outside the gene matches: 2. The CDR3 totals 17 residues. CDR3 coding DNA: TGTGCCAGCAGCTTAGTACTAGCGGGGGGCGCCAAAAACATTCAGTACTTC. This encodes CASSLVLAGGAKNIQYF.

By share, this clonotype ranks as medium-sized (0.01 to 0.1%). This chain links TRBV4-1 with TRBJ1-4, with 7 bases fitting TRBD1. V shed 3 bases and J 5 bases; nucleotides not matched to a gene: 9. This CDR3 comprises 16 residues. From germline, CDR1 is MGHRA and CDR2 YSYEKL. The CDR3: CASSQGPGQMNEKLFF. CDR3 coding DNA: TGCGCCAGCAGCCAGGGACCGGGACAGATGAATGAAAAACTGTTTTTT.

This clonotype was counted ten times or more. The J gene is TRBJ1-1, the V gene TRBV29-1, with TRBD1 identical over 8 bases. The germline V gene has CDR1 SQVTM and CDR2 ANQGSEA. The length of the CDR3 is 13 residues. V lost 3 bases to trimming and J lost 3 bases; unmatched junction nucleotides: 3. Here the CDR3 DNA reads TGCAGCGTTGACAGGGGGCCAGACACTGAAGCTTTCTTT. Translating gives CSVDRGPDTEAFF.

This clonotype was found a few times. This chain joins TRBV13 and TRBJ2-3; no firm D call. Between the trimmed V and J ends, which lost 1 base and 4 bases, there was a span of 6 bases. Germline CDR1 and CDR2: PRHDT and FYEKMQ (reference sequence). The CDR3 spans 13 residues. This CDR3 is CASSLAGSDTQYF. In nucleotides, the CDR3 is TGTGCCAGCAGCTTAGCTGGGTCAGATACGCAGTATTTT.

This chain links TRBV7-3 with TRBJ1-6; maybe TRBD1 (5 bases). Per germline, CDR1 SGHTA and CDR2 FQGTGA. The ends were cut back, 3 bases at V and 7 bases at J, with 10 bases in the middle. CDR3 length equals 14 residues. CDR3 bases: TGTGCCAGCAGCTTGGGGGTGGCAAATTCACCCCTCCACTTT. The encoded protein is CASSLGVANSPLHF.

This clonotype was seen ten or more times. The chain is built from TRBV10-3 and TRBJ2-1, with 9 bases identical to TRBD2. The junction had 2 bases not matched to a gene; V was cut back by 8 bases and J by 6 bases. CDR1 is ENHRY and CDR2 is SYGVKD in the germline V gene. The CDR3 has 12 amino acids. The CDR3 is CAISSGANEQFF. The CDR3 DNA reads TGTGCCATCTCTAGCGGGGCCAATGAGCAGTTCTTC.

The V and J genes are TRBV12-3 or TRBV12-4 and TRBJ2-3, with D perhaps given as TRBD1 or TRBD2 (5 bases each). This CDR3 spans 17 amino acids. The V end lost 5 bases, the J end lost 0 bases, and 18 bases lay between the germline ends. CDR3 DNA: TGTGCCAGCAGTCCAGGGTGGGAGTGGGGGAGCACAGATACGCAGTATTTT. The encoded protein is CASSPGWEWGSTDTQYF.

Turning to this clonotype: A much more abundant neighbour one base away suggests this may be a read error. The J gene is TRBJ2-3, the V gene TRBV2; TRBD2 matches at 13 bases. This CDR3 is 15 amino acids long. Per the germline V gene, CDR1 is SNHLY and CDR2 is FYNNEI. The CDR3: CASTGLAGTTDTQNF. The CDR3 region has the DNA TGTGCCAGCACGGGACTAGCGGGGACCACAGATACGCAGAATTTT. Based on the CDR3 plus reference TRBV2 and TRBJ2-3, the full variable domain is EPEVTQTPSHQVTQMGQEVILRCVPISNHLYFYWYRQILGQKVEFLVSFYNNEISEKSEIFDDQFSVERPDGSNFTLKIRSTKLEDSAMYFCASTGLAGTTDTQNFGPGTRLTVL.

This clonotype was counted only a few times. The chain recombines TRBV4-1 with TRBJ2-5; TRBD2 matches at 9 bases. The CDR3 totals 15 residues. Trimming removed 0 bases from V and 5 bases from J; junction bases left unmatched: 4. Germline loops: CDR1 MGHRA, CDR2 YSYEKL. The CDR3 region is CASSQDGTSWETQYF. The CDR3 nucleotides are TGCGCCAGCAGCCAAGACGGGACTAGCTGGGAGACCCAGTACTTC.

The chain employs TRBV6-5 and TRBJ1-5; 8 bases map to TRBD1. Germline V gives CDR1 MNHEY, CDR2 SVGAGI. V shed 5 bases, J shed 2 bases, and the junction held 2 bases outside the gene matches. This CDR3 region has 14 residues. CDR3 DNA: TGTGCCAGCAGTAAACAGGGGGGCAATCAGCCCCAGCATTTT. The encoded protein is CASSKQGGNQPQHF.